This T cell receptor (beta chain) was sequenced during a study of CD8+ T cells in alopecia areata. Whole-study findings and limits: Possibly as an HLA-related effect, TCR sharing across patients appeared less clear than in mice. The study found higher clonality in lesional than normal scalp, especially in alopecia totalis/universalis.

This CDR3 has 13 amino acids. Germline V gene sequence: CDR1 GTSNPN, CDR2 SVGIG (reference sequence). V dropped 0 bases and J dropped 6 bases, with 11 bases sitting between them. Extracted RNA was reverse transcribed into cDNA, the sequencing template. Measured with immunoSEQ multiplex PCR; TCRdb has only the in-frame clones, and not every one. This table holds about 140,000 clones, about 59% found once. The treatment was: oral pan-JAK inhibitor, 5-10 mg twice daily. Peripheral blood samples and lesional scalp punch biopsies were obtained from alopecia areata patients. The table lists this clone with a few counts. Its target is not known.

The chain joins TRBV30 to TRBJ1-1; D call uncertain. The sequence derives from a human donor with alopecia areata. Sequencing was performed on CD8+ T cells sorted from blood, taken at week 4, from a patient treated with tofacitinib. CDR3 region: CAWSVGHVSEAFF. The CDR3 nucleotides are TGTGCCTGGAGTGTAGGGCATGTCTCTGAAGCTTTCTTT.